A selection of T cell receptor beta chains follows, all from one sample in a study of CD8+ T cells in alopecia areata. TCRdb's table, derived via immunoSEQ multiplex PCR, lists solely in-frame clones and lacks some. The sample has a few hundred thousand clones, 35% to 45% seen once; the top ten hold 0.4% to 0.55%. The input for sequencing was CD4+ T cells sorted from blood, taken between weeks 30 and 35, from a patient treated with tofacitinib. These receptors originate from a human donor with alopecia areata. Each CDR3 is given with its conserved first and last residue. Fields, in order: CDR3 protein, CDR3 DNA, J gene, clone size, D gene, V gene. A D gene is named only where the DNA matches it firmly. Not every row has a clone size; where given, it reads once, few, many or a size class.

CDR3: CATRQTLNTDTQYF
DNA: TGTGCCACCAGACAGACACTTAACACAGATACGCAGTATTTT
J: TRBJ2-3
size: .
D: .
V: TRBV6-5

CDR3: CATSRRTFRDRDSGNTIYF
DNA: TGTGCCACCAGCAGAAGAACTTTCCGGGACCGAGACTCTGGAAACACCATATATTTT
J: TRBJ1-3
size: .
D: .
V: TRBV15

CDR3: CASSGPGTEYGYTF
DNA: TGTGCCAGCAGTGGTCCCGGGACGGAGTATGGCTACACCTTC
J: TRBJ1-2
size: many
D: .
V: TRBV2

CDR3: CASSVGTDYEQYF
DNA: TGTGCCAGTAGCGTGGGAACCGACTACGAGCAGTACTTC
J: TRBJ2-7
size: .
D: .
V: TRBV19

CDR3: CSAGGLGTYEQYF
DNA: TGCAGCGCCGGTGGTCTGGGCACCTACGAGCAGTACTTC
J: TRBJ2-7
size: .
D: .
V: TRBV29-1

CDR3: CASKGEFHEQYF
DNA: TGTGCCAGCAAGGGGGAATTCCACGAGCAGTACTTC
J: TRBJ2-7
size: .
D: .
V: TRBV25-1

CDR3: CASSGTGGTQPQHF
DNA: TGTGCCAGCAGCGGGACAGGTGGGACTCAGCCCCAGCATTTT
J: TRBJ1-5
size: .
D: TRBD1
V: TRBV25-1

CDR3: CSARRNEQFF
DNA: TGCAGTGCTAGGAGGAATGAGCAGTTCTTC
J: TRBJ2-1
size: .
D: .
V: TRBV20-1

CDR3: CASSLDPVGQGISGANVLTF
DNA: TGCGCCAGCAGCTTGGACCCGGTTGGACAGGGAATCTCTGGGGCCAACGTCCTGACTTTC
J: TRBJ2-6
size: .
D: TRBD1
V: TRBV5-1

CDR3: CASSLRDRGQAFF
DNA: TGCGCCAGCAGCTTAAGGGACAGGGGACAAGCTTTCTTT
J: TRBJ1-1
size: .
D: TRBD1
V: TRBV5-1

CDR3: CSAYRDRGREQYF
DNA: TGCAGCGCGTACCGGGACAGGGGGCGCGAGCAGTACTTC
J: TRBJ2-7
size: few
D: TRBD1
V: TRBV29-1

CDR3: CATITGGGTEAFF
DNA: TGTGCCACTATCACGGGGGGTGGCACTGAAGCTTTCTTT
J: TRBJ1-1
size: .
D: .
V: TRBV10-3

CDR3: CASRTNRDIYEQYF
DNA: TGTGCCAGCAGAACTAACAGGGACATCTACGAGCAGTACTTC
J: TRBJ2-7
size: .
D: .
V: TRBV27

CDR3: CASSLLAKNIQYF
DNA: TGTGCCAGCAGTTTATTAGCCAAAAACATTCAGTACTTC
J: TRBJ2-4
size: .
D: .
V: TRBV6-1

CDR3: CASSFRGSNEQFF
DNA: TGCGCCAGCAGCTTTAGAGGGTCCAATGAGCAGTTCTTC
J: TRBJ2-1
size: .
D: .
V: TRBV5-1

CDR3: CSVRLAAKNTGELFF
DNA: TGCAGCGTCAGACTAGCGGCCAAGAACACCGGGGAGCTGTTTTTT
J: TRBJ2-2
size: few
D: TRBD2
V: TRBV29-1

CDR3: CASSPTGTDWNEQFF
DNA: TGTGCCAGCAGTCCTACAGGGACCGATTGGAATGAGCAGTTCTTC
J: TRBJ2-1
size: .
D: .
V: TRBV27

CDR3: CASSQDGRGPSTDTQYF
DNA: TGTGCCAGCAGCCAAGACGGGCGGGGGCCTAGCACAGATACGCAGTATTTT
J: TRBJ2-3
size: few
D: .
V: TRBV4-2

CDR3: CACRDRRNTEAFF
DNA: TGTGCCTGCAGGGACAGGCGGAACACTGAAGCTTTCTTT
J: TRBJ1-1
size: few
D: TRBD1
V: TRBV2

CDR3: CASSFGTGRYEQYF
DNA: TGTGCCAGCAGCTTTGGGACAGGGCGGTACGAGCAGTACTTC
J: TRBJ2-7
size: .
D: TRBD1
V: TRBV7-9

CDR3: CASSPWGGSYNEQFF
DNA: TGTGCCAGCAGCCCTTGGGGGGGCTCCTACAATGAGCAGTTCTTC
J: TRBJ2-1
size: .
D: TRBD2
V: TRBV7-3

CDR3: CASSLDGPRTGELFF
DNA: TGCGCCAGCAGCTTGGATGGACCCCGCACCGGGGAGCTGTTTTTT
J: TRBJ2-2
size: .
D: .
V: TRBV5-1

CDR3: CASSEFPGITGELFF
DNA: TGTGCCAGCAGTGAGTTCCCCGGGATCACCGGGGAGCTGTTTTTT
J: TRBJ2-2
size: few
D: .
V: TRBV6-4

CDR3: CAWAPLDRGRGEQFF
DNA: TGTGCCTGGGCACCTCTGGACAGGGGGCGCGGTGAGCAGTTCTTC
J: TRBJ2-1
size: few
D: TRBD1
V: TRBV30

CDR3: CSAKPGTEAFF
DNA: TGCAGCGCTAAACCTGGGACTGAAGCTTTCTTT
J: TRBJ1-1
size: few
D: .
V: TRBV29-1

CDR3: CASSLVGDTEAFF
DNA: TGCGCCAGCAGCTTGGTGGGGGACACTGAAGCTTTCTTT
J: TRBJ1-1
size: .
D: .
V: TRBV5-1

CDR3: CASSEVSRPYEQYF
DNA: TGTGCCAGCAGTGAGGTGTCTAGGCCCTACGAGCAGTACTTC
J: TRBJ2-7
size: .
D: .
V: TRBV7-3

CDR3: CSVGRGTSSGNTIYF
DNA: TGCAGCGTGGGGAGGGGCACATCCTCTGGAAACACCATATATTTT
J: TRBJ1-3
size: .
D: .
V: TRBV29-1

CDR3: CASSLVGRGNQPQHF
DNA: TGTGCCAGCAGTTTGGTCGGCAGGGGCAATCAGCCCCAGCATTTT
J: TRBJ1-5
size: once
D: .
V: TRBV27

CDR3: CATSRGLGTDTQYF
DNA: TGTGCCACCAGCAGGGGACTCGGCACAGATACGCAGTATTTT
J: TRBJ2-3
size: few
D: .
V: TRBV15

CDR3: CASSQEDGSRQPQHF
DNA: TGTGCCAGCAGCCAAGAGGACGGGTCACGTCAGCCCCAGCATTTT
J: TRBJ1-5
size: .
D: .
V: TRBV4-2

CDR3: CSVVFQGGNTIYF
DNA: TGCAGCGTTGTATTTCAGGGGGGAAACACCATATATTTT
J: TRBJ1-3
size: few
D: .
V: TRBV29-1

CDR3: CASSFLTANEKLFF
DNA: TGTGCCAGCAGCTTTTTGACGGCGAATGAAAAACTGTTTTTT
J: TRBJ1-4
size: few
D: .
V: TRBV7-9